This passage covers 3 T cell receptor beta chains from one sample sequenced in a study of shared clonotypes between healthy human individuals. Generated by immunoSEQ multiplex PCR, the TCRdb table keeps only in-frame clones and is missing some. The profile shows more than 1,200,000 clones, approximately 98.5% of them singletons. The sequenced sample consisted of naive CD4+ T cells sorted from blood. Subset defined: CD45RA+ positively selected. All receptors derive from a man aged 30-40 years in good health.

The genes are TRBV5-1 and TRBJ2-7; 14 nucleotides align to TRBD2. Germline lookup yields CDR1 SGHRS and CDR2 YFSETQ. V trimming: 3 bases; J trimming: 5 bases; junction bases outside the gene matches: 1. The CDR3 is 14 residues long. DNA of the CDR3: TGCGCCAGCAGCTCGGGACTAGCGGGAGACGAGCAGTACTTC. Translating gives CASSSGLAGDEQYF. Together with reference TRBV5-1 and TRBJ2-7, the CDR3 gives the full variable domain: KAGVTQTPRYLIKTRGQQVTLSCSPISGHRSVSWYQQTPGQGLQFLFEYFSETQRNKGNFPGRFSGRQFSNSRSEMNVSTLELGDSALYLCASSSGLAGDEQYFGPGTRLTVT.

V usage is TRBV6-5 and J usage is TRBJ2-1; 11 nucleotides agree with TRBD2. CDR3 length: 15 residues. Germline V CDR1 and CDR2: MNHEY, SVGAGI. The V and J ends lost 2 bases and 8 bases, in that order; junction bases with no gene match: 5. The CDR3 reads CASSYGQTSGDEQFF. CDR3 bases: TGTGCCAGCAGTTACGGGCAGACTAGCGGGGATGAGCAGTTCTTC.

The chain links TRBV10-1 to TRBJ2-7; tentatively, D is TRBD1 (6 bases). Germline lookup yields CDR1 WNHNN and CDR2 SYGVQD (reference sequence). The CDR3 runs to 13 residues. Trimming took off 2 bases at V and 5 bases at J, with 10 bases between the two ends. CDR3 region: CASSEAGVHEQYF. The CDR3 DNA sequence: TGCGCCAGCAGTGAGGCAGGGGTTCACGAGCAGTACTTC.